Here is one TCR beta chain with its context. Its antigen is currently unknown. Autoimmune disease history or systemic immunosuppression led to patient exclusion. Sampling of blood occurred at baseline, cycle 4 day 1, and cycle 7 day 1. The data originate from a study of OX40 agonist ivuxolimab in advanced cancers. Findings of the study overall: CD8+ T cells (on average) carried more expanded clones than CD4+ T cells. Clonal expansion was among the lowest in partial responders at 0.1-3.0 mg/kg, especially CD8+.

Repertoires were generated with immunoSEQ multiplex PCR, while TCRdb's copy carries only in-frame clones and drops some. This table has 65,000 to 75,000 clones, over 70% appearing once. The sequence derives from an adult with an advanced solid tumor such as melanoma, head and neck, liver or kidney cancer. The specimen was CD4+ or CD8+ T cells sorted from blood, collected in a trial of the OX40 agonist ivuxolimab.

CDR3 coding DNA: TGTGCCAGCAGTTTGGTCGGGGAGCTGTTTTTT. This gives the protein CASSLVGELFF. V and J are TRBV28 and TRBJ2-2; D remains unclear. The CDR3 extends over 11 amino acids. V shed 3 bases and J shed 7 bases, with 3 bases lying between them. Germline assignment: CDR1 MDHEN and CDR2 SYDVKM.